The clone carrying this T cell receptor beta chain was detected only once. Antigen: not known. The CDR3 length is 12 residues. The V and J ends lost 5 bases and 6 bases respectively, with 11 bases between them. CDR1 MNHNS and CDR2 SASEGT come from the germline V gene. The sample is drawn from a study of PD-1 blockade in classical Hodgkin lymphoma. Whole-study findings and limits: Healthy donors reportedly exceeded newly diagnosed patients in baseline TCR diversity.

Every patient experienced relapse after autologous stem cell transplantation, and brentuximab vedotin exposure varied. The data were produced by immunoSEQ multiplex PCR, yet TCRdb's version contains in-frame clones alone and is incomplete. The sample lists tens of thousands of clones; roughly 75% were seen once. The clonotype comes from a human donor with classical Hodgkin lymphoma. Sequencing was performed on peripheral blood mononuclear cells (PBMCs), taken before the second cycle of nivolumab. The chain couples TRBV6-1 to TRBJ2-7; perhaps TRBD1 as D (6 bases). The CDR3 here is CASSFSRGEQYF. In DNA form, the CDR3 reads TGTGCCAGCAGTTTCTCCAGGGGCGAGCAGTACTTC.